This is a list of T cell receptor beta chains from one sample in a study of blood T cell repertoires in COVID-19. The assay was immunoSEQ multiplex PCR, and TCRdb's table has in-frame clones only and misses some. The sample includes 150,000 to 200,000 clones, 80% to 90% of them seen just once. The specimen sequenced was peripheral blood. These receptors originate from a man in his sixties with acute or convalescent COVID-19. Both conserved end residues are part of each CDR3. D genes are given only for firm matches. Only part of the rows carry a size: once, few, many, or a class if the clone is expanded.

d_gene	v_gene	abundance	j_gene	CDR3nt	CDR3aa
.	TRBV10-3	.	TRBJ1-2	TGTGCCATCAGTGAGTTCAGACAACCGAACTATGGCTACACCTTC	CAISEFRQPNYGYTF
.	TRBV28	.	TRBJ1-2	TGTGCCAGCAGACTCGGTGGACAGACCTTTGGCTACACCTTC	CASRLGGQTFGYTF
TRBD1	TRBV3-1/TRBV3-2	.	TRBJ1-5	TGTGCCAGCAGCCGGGACAGAGATCAGCCCCAGCATTTT	CASSRDRDQPQHF
.	TRBV6-4	.	TRBJ2-2	TGTGCCAGCAATGAAGGGGCCGGGGAGCTGTTTTTT	CASNEGAGELFF
.	TRBV15	.	TRBJ1-1	TGTGCCACCAGCCCTAACCTACAGGGCGTTAACACTGAAGCTTTCTTT	CATSPNLQGVNTEAFF
TRBD1	TRBV3-1/TRBV3-2	.	TRBJ2-1	TGTGCCAGCAGCCACAAAGGGACAGTAGCGCAGTTCTTC	CASSHKGTVAQFF
.	TRBV15	few	TRBJ1-3	TGTGCCACCAGCACCCGGACTTCTGGAAACACCATATATTTT	CATSTRTSGNTIYF
TRBD1	TRBV5-1	.	TRBJ2-5	TGCGCCAGCAGCCCGGGACAGGGCCAAGAGACCCAGTACTTC	CASSPGQGQETQYF
TRBD2	TRBV30	.	TRBJ2-1	TGTGCCTGGAGTGCCTCACAACAAACTAGCGGATGGGGAAGCTCCTACAATGAGCAGTTCTTC	CAWSASQQTSGWGSSYNEQFF
.	TRBV20-1	.	TRBJ1-5	TGCAGTGCTAGCGACGGGCAGCCCCAGCATTTT	CSASDGQPQHF
TRBD1	TRBV3-1/TRBV3-2	.	TRBJ2-7	TGTGCCAGCAGCCAAGTCCGTGGGACAGGGTCCTACGAGCAGTACTTC	CASSQVRGTGSYEQYF
.	TRBV27	.	TRBJ2-3	TGTGCCAGCAGTTTTCAGGATCTCACAGATACGCAGTATTTT	CASSFQDLTDTQYF
.	TRBV2	.	TRBJ2-7	TGTGCCAGCAGTGAAGGCGAGTACGAGCAGTACTTC	CASSEGEYEQYF
.	TRBV4-1	.	TRBJ2-1	TGCGCCAGCAGCGCTATACTAGGGAATGAGCAGTTCTTC	CASSAILGNEQFF
TRBD1	TRBV30	few	TRBJ1-2	TGTGCCTGGGGGAGGATCGGAACAGGGGGGTACTATGGCTACACCTTC	CAWGRIGTGGYYGYTF
TRBD1	TRBV2	.	TRBJ1-2	TGTGCCAGCAGTGGAACAGGGGGGAACTATGGCTACACCTTC	CASSGTGGNYGYTF
TRBD2	TRBV18	.	TRBJ2-7	TGTGCCAGCTCACTTCTAGCGGGAGAAAGTGGCGAGCAGTACTTC	CASSLLAGESGEQYF
TRBD1	TRBV10-3	.	TRBJ2-5	TGTGCCATCTCCGGGACAGGGGAAGAGACCCAGTACTTC	CAISGTGEETQYF
TRBD2	TRBV4-1	.	TRBJ2-1	TGCGCCAGCAGCCAAGGAACAGCGGGGGGGGACAATGAGCAGTTCTTC	CASSQGTAGGDNEQFF
TRBD2	TRBV5-1	.	TRBJ2-7	TGCGCCAGCGCCCGATTAGGACTAGCGGGAACCTACGAGCAGTACTTC	CASARLGLAGTYEQYF
.	TRBV6-1	.	TRBJ2-1	TGTGCCAGCAGTGAAGTTTTCTTAGCATATAGTGATGAGCAGTTCTTC	CASSEVFLAYSDEQFF
TRBD1	TRBV11-1	.	TRBJ2-7	TGTGCCAGCAGCCCAGGACAGGTCTACGAGCAGTACTTC	CASSPGQVYEQYF
TRBD2	TRBV6-5	.	TRBJ2-1	TGTGCCAGCAGTTATACTAGCGCTCACTACAATGAGCAGTTCTTC	CASSYTSAHYNEQFF
TRBD1	TRBV6-6	.	TRBJ1-6	TGTGCCAGCAGACCTCCGGGACAGAGTTTTAATTCACCCCTCCACTTT	CASRPPGQSFNSPLHF
TRBD2	TRBV6-5	.	TRBJ2-7	TGTGCCAGCAGTCTTCGGACTAGCGGGAGTTACGAGCAGTACTTC	CASSLRTSGSYEQYF
.	TRBV24-1	.	TRBJ1-6	TGTGCCACCAGTGGTCAGAATAATTCACCCCTCCACTTT	CATSGQNNSPLHF
.	TRBV19	.	TRBJ2-2	TGTGCCAGTAGTATCGCCAGGTCAAACACCGGGGAGCTGTTTTTT	CASSIARSNTGELFF
TRBD1	TRBV4-1	.	TRBJ1-4	TGCGCCAGCAGCCCCATGGGACAGGGGGAAGAAAAACTGTTTTTT	CASSPMGQGEEKLFF
TRBD2	TRBV7-9	.	TRBJ2-7	TGTGCCAGCAGCCCGAGGACTAGCGGGAGTAGGTACGAGCAGTACTTC	CASSPRTSGSRYEQYF
TRBD2	TRBV7-2	.	TRBJ2-3	TGTGCCAGCAGCTTCCGGCTAGCGGGAGTGACAGATACGCAGTATTTT	CASSFRLAGVTDTQYF
.	TRBV27	.	TRBJ1-1	TGTGCCAGCAGTTTAGGGGGCGTGTGGACTGAAGCTTTCTTT	CASSLGGVWTEAFF
TRBD1	TRBV3-1/TRBV3-2	.	TRBJ1-1	TGTGCCAGCAGCCCTCAAGACAGGGGAGGGACTGAAGCTTTCTTT	CASSPQDRGGTEAFF
.	TRBV5-4	.	TRBJ2-7	TGTGCCAGCAGCTCTGTATACGAGCAGTACTTC	CASSSVYEQYF
TRBD2	TRBV28	.	TRBJ2-1	TGTGCCAGCACCCGGGGGGGCGCGTATGAGCAGTTCTTC	CASTRGGAYEQFF
.	TRBV4-2	many	TRBJ1-3	TGTGCCAGCAGCCAAGGGCGCACTACTGGAAACACCATATATTTT	CASSQGRTTGNTIYF
TRBD2	TRBV7-6	few	TRBJ2-5	TGTGCCAGCTCGAGCGGGAGGGGTTTTGGAGAGACCCAGTACTTC	CASSSGRGFGETQYF